The clone carrying this T cell receptor beta chain showed up just a few times. Antigen unknown. The data stem from a study of T-cell reconstitution after alpha-beta-depleted transplantation in children. Overall study results and limits: It was newly produced T cells that mostly accounted for T-cell counts and diversity one year after transplant. Surviving recipient T cells and intrathymic progenitors accounted for some patients' high TCRbeta diversity at day 60.

Germline CDR1 is PRHDT and CDR2 is FYEKMQ (reference sequence). Trimming took 4 bases from V and 2 from J; bases not matched to a gene: 15. The CDR3 contains 19 residues. Unique molecular identifiers were incorporated when the TCRbeta library was constructed. In TCRdb, the PCR reads were re-called with MiXCR into one record per CDR3 protein. The data contain 100,000 to 130,000 distinct CDR3 sequences, almost 6.5% of them singletons. The sample here was PBMCs, mostly from graft donor cells, taken 360 days after TCRalphabeta/CD19-depleted stem cell transplant. The rearrangement uses TRBV13 and TRBJ2-7; 12 bases are shared with TRBD2. The source of this sequence is a male patient aged 2-15 years who had a stem cell transplant for acute lymphoblastic leukemia, so the T cells may come from the graft donor. CDR3 bases: TGTGCCAGCAGCTCGCAAGGGGAGACTAGCGGGAGTTCTGCCTACGAGCAGTACTTC. Protein sequence: CASSSQGETSGSSAYEQYF.